This T cell receptor beta chain was documented in a study of cytomegalovirus exposure and HLA in healthy donors. Study-level points and caveats: Most subjects had HLA-A and HLA-B alleles reportedly predicted accurately by TCR beta sequences. Per a prior analysis, the majority of TCR beta V segments were productive roughly 87% or roughly 30% of the time.

Participants comprised healthy donors of bone marrow. About this clone: Its specificity is unknown.

The PCR had 60 Vbeta and 13 Jbeta primers. Assay used: immunoSEQ multiplex PCR; TCRdb lists only in-frame clones, some missing. This table holds around 190,000 clones, roughly four fifths found once. V lost 8 bases and J 4 bases, leaving 30 bases between the germline ends. Germline V gene data show CDR1 as SGHNT and CDR2 as YYREEE (reference sequence). The CDR3 contains 18 residues. The clonotype was recovered from a man aged 25-40 years in good health and CMV-seronegative. Input material: PBMCs. The chain links TRBV5-4 to TRBJ1-2, with D possibly TRBD1 on 6 matching bases. The CDR3 reads CASLNRQLGQRTAYGYTF. The DNA of the CDR3 is TGTGCCAGTCTAAACAGGCAGCTTGGTCAGAGGACAGCCTATGGCTACACCTTC.